This T cell receptor (beta chain) was observed in a study of T-cell memory formation after mild COVID-19. MiXCR was run by TCRdb on the 5' RACE reads, yielding one entry per CDR3 protein. The table shows around 300,000 distinct CDR3 sequences, with roughly 13% occurring only once. J lost 9 bases, V lost 4 bases, and 3 bases had no gene match. CDR1 SGHTA and CDR2 FQGNSA come from the germline V gene. The CDR3 is 13 amino acids. This clonotype occurred many times. Sequencing input: PBMCs or a T cell subset sorted from them (not recorded which). The chain links TRBV7-2 to TRBJ2-3, with 11 bases aligning to TRBD1. This receptor was taken from a man aged 18 to 30 who had mild COVID-19 (a few samples of this study predate the infection). Cell type and time point are not known. The CDR3 coding sequence is TGTGCCAGCAGCTACGGACAGGGGGCGACGCAGTATTTT. Its protein product is CASSYGQGATQYF. The full variable domain, completed using reference TRBV7-2 and TRBJ2-3, is GAGVSQSPSNKVTEKGKDVELRCDPISGHTALYWYRQSLGQGLEFLIYFQGNSAPDKSGLPSDRFSAERTGGSVSTLTIQRTQQEDSAVYLCASSYGQGATQYFGPGTRLTVL.